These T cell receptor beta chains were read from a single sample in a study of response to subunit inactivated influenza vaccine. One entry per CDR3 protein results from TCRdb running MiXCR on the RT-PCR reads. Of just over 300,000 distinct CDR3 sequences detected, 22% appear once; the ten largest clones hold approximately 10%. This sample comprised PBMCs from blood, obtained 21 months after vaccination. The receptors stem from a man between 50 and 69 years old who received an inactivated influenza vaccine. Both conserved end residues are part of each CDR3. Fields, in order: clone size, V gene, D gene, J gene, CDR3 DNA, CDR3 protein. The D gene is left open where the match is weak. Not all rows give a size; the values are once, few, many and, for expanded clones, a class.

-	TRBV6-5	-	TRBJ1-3	TGTGCCAGCAGTTACTCCGGCAACCCTGGAAACACCATATATTTT	CASSYSGNPGNTIYF
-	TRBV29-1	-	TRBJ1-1	TGCAGCGTTGAAGAGGGGACGGGGGCTTTCTTT	CSVEEGTGAFF
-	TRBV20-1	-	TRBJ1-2	TGCAGTGCTAGAGACCACACAGTCCCATATGGCTACACCTTC	CSARDHTVPYGYTF
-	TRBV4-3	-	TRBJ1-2	TGCGCCAGCAGCCAAGACGGCGGACGGAACTATGGCTACACCTTC	CASSQDGGRNYGYTF
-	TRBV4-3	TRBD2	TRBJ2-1	TGCGCCAGCAGCCAAGATTCAGGGCTAGCGGGCTTCGGGGAGCAGTTCTTC	CASSQDSGLAGFGEQFF
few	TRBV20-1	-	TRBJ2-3	TGCAGTGGGCAGCGGGGCACAGATACGCAGTATTTT	CSGQRGTDTQYF
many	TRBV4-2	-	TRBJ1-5	TGTGCCAGCAGCCAAGACCCGGGACACCTGAATCAGCCCCAGCATTTT	CASSQDPGHLNQPQHF
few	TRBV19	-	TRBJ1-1	TGTGCCAGTAGTATTGAGGGCCGACAGGAAGCTTTCTTT	CASSIEGRQEAFF
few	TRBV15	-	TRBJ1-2	TGTGCCACCAGTCCCCTCGGGGGGGCCTATGGCTACACCTTC	CATSPLGGAYGYTF
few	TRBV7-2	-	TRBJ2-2	TGTGCCAGCAGCCCTTGGACAGAATACACCGGGGAGCTGTTTTTT	CASSPWTEYTGELFF
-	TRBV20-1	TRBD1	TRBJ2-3	TGCAGTCTAGGGGGCTGGCAAGATACGCAGTATTTT	CSLGGWQDTQYF
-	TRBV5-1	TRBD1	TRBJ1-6	TGCGCCAGCCGACAGGGCCTGAATTCACCCCTCCACTTT	CASRQGLNSPLHF
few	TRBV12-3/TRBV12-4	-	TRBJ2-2	TGTGCCAGCAGTGACAGACCGAACACCGGGGAGCTGTTTTTT	CASSDRPNTGELFF
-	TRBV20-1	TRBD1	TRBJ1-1	TGCAGTGCTAGTGGACAGGGGAATGCTGAAGCTTTCTTT	CSASGQGNAEAFF
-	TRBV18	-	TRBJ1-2	TGTGCCAGCTCAACGACAGAGAGGGATGGCTACACCTTC	CASSTTERDGYTF
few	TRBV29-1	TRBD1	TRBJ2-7	TGCAGCGTTGAAGGGTGGCAGGGGGACTACGAGCAGTACTTC	CSVEGWQGDYEQYF
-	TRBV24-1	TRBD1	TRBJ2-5	TGTGCCACCAGTCCGACCTTGCACAGGGGGCTCCAAGAGACCCAGTACTTC	CATSPTLHRGLQETQYF
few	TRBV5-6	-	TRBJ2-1	TGTGCCAGCAGCTCGAGGGGCAATGAGCAGTTCTTC	CASSSRGNEQFF
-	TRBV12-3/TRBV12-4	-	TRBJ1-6	TGTGCCAGCGCTGCCCCCCTCCACTTT	CASAAPLHF
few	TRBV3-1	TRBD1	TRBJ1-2	TGTGCCAGCAGCCCTTCCCGGCTCTTGAAGACAGGGCGCTATGGCTACACCTTC	CASSPSRLLKTGRYGYTF
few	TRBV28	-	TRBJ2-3	TGTGCCAGCAGTACATACCGGGACTCGGCGGGCCCAGATACGCAGTATTTT	CASSTYRDSAGPDTQYF
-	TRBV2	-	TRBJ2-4	TGTGCCAGCAGGGGGTTCCGGGGTGAGAACATTCAGTACTTC	CASRGFRGENIQYF
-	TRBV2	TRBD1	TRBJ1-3	TGTGCCAGCAGGAGAGAGACAGGGGCTGGAAACACCATATATTTT	CASRRETGAGNTIYF
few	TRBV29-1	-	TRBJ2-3	TGCAGCGTTGAAGGGACCTCAGGGGGCACAGATACGCAGTATTTT	CSVEGTSGGTDTQYF
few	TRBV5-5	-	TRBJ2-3	TGTGCCAGCAGCCTTCACAGGGGCACAGATACGCAGTATTTT	CASSLHRGTDTQYF
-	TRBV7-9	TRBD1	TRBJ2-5	TGTGCCAGCAGAGACAGGGGGGGACCTAGTCCCCAGTACTTC	CASRDRGGPSPQYF